These 9 T cell receptor beta chains were all obtained from the same sample, sequenced in a study of control samples from healthy donors and cancer patients. Assay used: immunoSEQ multiplex PCR; TCRdb lists only in-frame clones, some missing. The sample includes some 200,000 clones, roughly 91% seen only once; the top ten take more than 1.3%. Sequenced: blood. Receptors were obtained from a woman under 40 in good health.

The chain joins TRBV10-3 to TRBJ2-1; D is undetermined. CDR1 ENHRY and CDR2 SYGVKD come from the germline V gene. With 4 bases removed from V and 3 bases from J, the gap between germline ends came to 4 bases. This CDR3 region has 12 residues. The CDR3 loop reads CAISVDYNEQFF. The DNA of the CDR3 is TGTGCCATCAGTGTTGACTACAATGAGCAGTTCTTC.

The chain uses TRBV5-5 and TRBJ2-5; tentatively, D is TRBD1 (6 bases). V shed 1 base and J shed 5 bases, with 12 bases lying between them. From germline, CDR1 is SGHKS and CDR2 YYEKEE (reference sequence). CDR3 length equals 14 residues. The CDR3 DNA reads TGTGCCAGCAGCTTGTTGGGGGCAGTCGAGACCCAGTACTTC. It codes for CASSLLGAVETQYF.

The rearrangement joins TRBV11-2 to TRBJ2-1, with D uncertain. This CDR3 comprises 13 residues. CDR1 SGHAT and CDR2 FQNNGV come from the germline V gene. Trimming shortened V by 6 bases and J by 3 bases, and 9 bases separated the two germline ends. DNA of the CDR3: TGTGCCAGCAGTCCCCTCGACTACAATGAGCAGTTCTTC. The encoded protein is CASSPLDYNEQFF.

This chain links TRBV27 with TRBJ2-5; the match to TRBD2 covers 8 bases. The V segment lost 0 bases and the J segment 5 bases; nucleotides outside the gene matches: 5. The CDR3 contains 15 residues. CDR1 MNHEY and CDR2 SMNVEV come from the germline V gene (reference sequence). As DNA, the CDR3 is TGTGCCAGCAGTTTATCCTCTAGCGGGTATGAGACCCAGTACTTC. The encoded protein is CASSLSSSGYETQYF.

J is TRBJ1-2 and V is TRBV4-2; D perhaps matches TRBD1 (6 bases). This CDR3 has 15 residues. V lost 1 base and J 5 bases, leaving 14 bases between the germline ends. CDR1 is LGHNA and CDR2 is YNFKEQ in the germline V gene. The CDR3 nucleotides are TGTGCCAGCAGCCAAGGTCTAGGGGGTACATATGGCTACACCTTC. Its translation: CASSQGLGGTYGYTF.

The chain uses TRBV30 and TRBJ1-2; possible D gene TRBD1, 5 bases. The CDR3 contains 12 residues. Germline V CDR1 and CDR2: GTSNPN, SVGIG (reference sequence). V dropped 1 base and J dropped 4 bases, with 7 bases sitting between them. The CDR3 is CAWSGGSYGYTF. The DNA for the CDR3 is TGTGCCTGGAGTGGGGGGTCCTATGGCTACACCTTC.

V gene TRBV7-9 combines with J gene TRBJ2-3; D is undetermined. The CDR3 spans 15 residues. The germline V gene encodes CDR1 SEHNR and CDR2 FQNEAQ (reference sequence). Trimming removed 2 bases at V and 0 bases at J, with 9 bases between. CDR3 amino acids: CASSLTSISTDTQYF. DNA of the CDR3: TGTGCCAGCAGCTTAACTTCCATTAGCACAGATACGCAGTATTTT. The complete variable domain, with remaining parts taken from reference TRBV7-9 and TRBJ2-3, reads DTGVSQNPRHKITKRGQNVTFRCDPISEHNRLYWYRQTLGQGPEFLTYFQNEAQLEKSRLLSDRFSAERPKGSFSTLEIQRTEQGDSAMYLCASSLTSISTDTQYFGPGTRLTVL.

The genes are TRBV27 and TRBJ2-3, with TRBD1 as a possible D gene (5 bases). The CDR3 spans 15 residues. CDR1 and CDR2 (germline): MNHEY, SMNVEV (reference sequence). V lost 1 base and J lost 8, with 16 bases in between. The CDR3 sequence: CASSLYETEKLTQYF. The CDR3 bases are TGTGCCAGCAGTTTATATGAGACAGAAAAACTTACGCAGTATTTT.

In DNA, the CDR3 is TGTGCCACCAGCTCCGGGACTAGCGAACAAGAGACCCAGTACTTC. Translating it yields CATSSGTSEQETQYF. The V call is TRBV15, the J call TRBJ2-5; 10 bases fit TRBD2. The trim removed 5 bases at V and 2 bases at J, leaving 5 bases unmatched. This CDR3 has 15 amino acids. Germline CDR1 and CDR2: LNHNV and YYDKDF (reference sequence).